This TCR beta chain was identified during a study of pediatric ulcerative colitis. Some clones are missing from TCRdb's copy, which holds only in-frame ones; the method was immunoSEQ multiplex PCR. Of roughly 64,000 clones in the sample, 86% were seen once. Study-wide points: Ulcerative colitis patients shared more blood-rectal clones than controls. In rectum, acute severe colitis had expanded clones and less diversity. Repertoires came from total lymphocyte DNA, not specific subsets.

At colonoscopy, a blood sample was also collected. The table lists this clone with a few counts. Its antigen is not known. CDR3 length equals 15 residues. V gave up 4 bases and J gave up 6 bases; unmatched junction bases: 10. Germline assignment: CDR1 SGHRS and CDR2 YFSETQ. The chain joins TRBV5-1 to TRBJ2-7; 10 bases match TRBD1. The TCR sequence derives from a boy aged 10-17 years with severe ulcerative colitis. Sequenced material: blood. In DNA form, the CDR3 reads TGCGCCAGCAGCACGGACGGGACAGGGGCCTCCGAGCAGTACTTC. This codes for CASSTDGTGASEQYF.